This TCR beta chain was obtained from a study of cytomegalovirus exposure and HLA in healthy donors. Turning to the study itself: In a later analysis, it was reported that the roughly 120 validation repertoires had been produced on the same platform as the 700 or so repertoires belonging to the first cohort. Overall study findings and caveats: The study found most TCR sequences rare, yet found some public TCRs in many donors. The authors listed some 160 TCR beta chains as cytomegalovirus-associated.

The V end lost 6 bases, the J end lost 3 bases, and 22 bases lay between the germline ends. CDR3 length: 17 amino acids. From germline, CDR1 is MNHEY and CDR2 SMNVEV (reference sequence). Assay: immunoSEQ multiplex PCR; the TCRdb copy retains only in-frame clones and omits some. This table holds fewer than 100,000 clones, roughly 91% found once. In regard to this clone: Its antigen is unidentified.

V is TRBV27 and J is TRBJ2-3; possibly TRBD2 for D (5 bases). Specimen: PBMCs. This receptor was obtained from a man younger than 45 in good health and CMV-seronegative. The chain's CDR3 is CASSLAAADGMTDTQYF. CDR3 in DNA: TGTGCCAGCAGCTTGGCAGCAGCGGATGGGATGACAGATACGCAGTATTTT.